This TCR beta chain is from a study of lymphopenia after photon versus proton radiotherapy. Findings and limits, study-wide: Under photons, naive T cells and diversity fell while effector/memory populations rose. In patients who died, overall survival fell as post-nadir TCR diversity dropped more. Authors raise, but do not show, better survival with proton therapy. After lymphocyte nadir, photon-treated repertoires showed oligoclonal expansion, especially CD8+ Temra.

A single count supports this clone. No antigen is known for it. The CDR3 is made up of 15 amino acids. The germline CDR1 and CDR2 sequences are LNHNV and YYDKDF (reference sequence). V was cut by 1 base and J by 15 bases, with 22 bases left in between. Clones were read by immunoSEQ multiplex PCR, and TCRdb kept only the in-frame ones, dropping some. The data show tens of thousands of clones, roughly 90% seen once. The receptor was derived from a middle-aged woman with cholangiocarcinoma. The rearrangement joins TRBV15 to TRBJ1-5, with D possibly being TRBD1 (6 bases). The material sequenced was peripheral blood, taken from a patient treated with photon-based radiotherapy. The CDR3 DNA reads TGTGCCACCAGCAGAGGAGGGGGTGGATCAGCCCCAGCGCATTTT. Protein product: CATSRGGGGSAPAHF.